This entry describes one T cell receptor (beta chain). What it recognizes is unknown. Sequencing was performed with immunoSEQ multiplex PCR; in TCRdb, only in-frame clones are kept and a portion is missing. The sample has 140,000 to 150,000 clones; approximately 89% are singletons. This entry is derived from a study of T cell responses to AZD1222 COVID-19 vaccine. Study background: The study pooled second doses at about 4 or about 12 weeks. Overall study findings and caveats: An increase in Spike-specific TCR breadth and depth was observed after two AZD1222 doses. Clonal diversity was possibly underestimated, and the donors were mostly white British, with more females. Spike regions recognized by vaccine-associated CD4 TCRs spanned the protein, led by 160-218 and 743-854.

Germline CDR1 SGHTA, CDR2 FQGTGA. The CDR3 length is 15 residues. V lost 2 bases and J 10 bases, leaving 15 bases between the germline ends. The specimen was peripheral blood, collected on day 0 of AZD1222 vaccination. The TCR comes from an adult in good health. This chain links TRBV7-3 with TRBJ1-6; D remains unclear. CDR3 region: CASSLSGVPSSPLHF. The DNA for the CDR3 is TGTGCCAGCAGCTTATCTGGGGTGCCGAGCTCACCCCTCCACTTT.